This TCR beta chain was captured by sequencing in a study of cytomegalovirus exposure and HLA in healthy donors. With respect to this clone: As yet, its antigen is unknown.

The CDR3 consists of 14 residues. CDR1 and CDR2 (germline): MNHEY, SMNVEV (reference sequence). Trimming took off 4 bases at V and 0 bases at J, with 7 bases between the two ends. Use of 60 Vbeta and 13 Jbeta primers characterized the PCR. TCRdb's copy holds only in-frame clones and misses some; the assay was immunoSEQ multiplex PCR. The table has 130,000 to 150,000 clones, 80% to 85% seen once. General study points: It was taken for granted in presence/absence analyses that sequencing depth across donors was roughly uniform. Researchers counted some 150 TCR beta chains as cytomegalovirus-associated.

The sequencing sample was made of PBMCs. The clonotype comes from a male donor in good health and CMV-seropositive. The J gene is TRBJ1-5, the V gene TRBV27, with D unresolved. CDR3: CASSSGVSNQPQHF. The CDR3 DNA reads TGTGCCAGCAGTTCCGGGGTTAGCAATCAGCCCCAGCATTTT.